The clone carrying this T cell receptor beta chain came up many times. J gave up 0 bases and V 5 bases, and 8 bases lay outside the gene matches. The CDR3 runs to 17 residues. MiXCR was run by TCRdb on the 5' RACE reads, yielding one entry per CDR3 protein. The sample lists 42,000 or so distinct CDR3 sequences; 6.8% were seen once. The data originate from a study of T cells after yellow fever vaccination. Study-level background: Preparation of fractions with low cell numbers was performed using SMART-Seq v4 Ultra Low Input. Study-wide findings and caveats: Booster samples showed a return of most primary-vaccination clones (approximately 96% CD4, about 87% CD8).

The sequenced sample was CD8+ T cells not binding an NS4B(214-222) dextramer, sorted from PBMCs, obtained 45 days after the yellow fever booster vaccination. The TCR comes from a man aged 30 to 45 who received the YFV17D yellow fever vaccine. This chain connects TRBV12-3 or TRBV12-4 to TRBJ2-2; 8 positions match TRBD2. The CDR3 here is CASSPSSGPANTGELFF. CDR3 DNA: TGTGCCAGCAGTCCGTCTAGCGGGCCGGCGAACACCGGGGAGCTGTTTTTT.